A single sample is the source of the 30 T cell receptor beta chains below, sequenced in a study of blood T cell repertoires in COVID-19. The assay was immunoSEQ multiplex PCR, and TCRdb's table has in-frame clones only and misses some. This sample has roughly 260,000 clones, with around 85% found just once. Material for sequencing was peripheral blood. The source of these receptors is a woman aged 40 to 50 with active or convalescent COVID-19.

This clone was seen a few times. The rearrangement uses TRBV5-1 and TRBJ1-1; weak D call: TRBD1 (5 bases). V lost 3 bases and J 0 bases, leaving 12 bases between the germline ends. This CDR3 region has 15 residues. CDR1 SGHRS and CDR2 YFSETQ come from the germline V gene. CDR3 in amino acids: CASSYAGTMNTEAFF. The DNA of the CDR3 is TGCGCCAGCAGCTATGCTGGGACTATGAACACTGAAGCTTTCTTT.

The chain combines TRBV18 with TRBJ2-5, with TRBD1 as a possible D gene (6 bases). Germline CDR1 is KGHSH and CDR2 is LQKENI. The germline V and J ends were trimmed by 3 bases and 4 bases, with 12 bases remaining between them. This CDR3 spans 14 amino acids. The CDR3 protein is CASSPAGVGETQYF. CDR3 in DNA: TGTGCCAGCTCACCGGCAGGGGTGGGAGAGACCCAGTACTTC.

CDR3 amino acids: CASSLGQGRAFF. The DNA for the CDR3 is TGTGCCAGCAGCTTAGGACAGGGTCGAGCTTTCTTT. The V call is TRBV13, the J call TRBJ1-1, with D perhaps TRBD1 (6 bases). The CDR3 loop spans 12 amino acids. V was clipped by 0 bases and J by 10 bases, with 9 bases between them. Germline CDR1 PRHDT, CDR2 FYEKMQ (reference sequence).

V gene TRBV28 combines with J gene TRBJ1-2, with a weak D call TRBD1 (6 bases). Germline V gene data show CDR1 as MDHEN and CDR2 as SYDVKM. The CDR3 runs 13 residues. V lost 2 bases to trimming and J lost 5 bases, with 9 bases between them. This chain's CDR3 is CASSLSQGYGYTF. The DNA for the CDR3 is TGTGCCAGCAGTTTAAGTCAGGGGTATGGCTACACCTTC.

A few counts support this clone. The chain is built from TRBV4-1 and TRBJ2-5, with unresolved D. From germline, CDR1 is MGHRA and CDR2 YSYEKL. This CDR3 is built from 12 residues. Trimming removed 0 bases at V and 9 bases at J, with 8 bases between. CDR3 coding DNA: TGCGCCAGCAGCCAAGAATTATCGGCCCAGTACTTC. Its translation is CASSQELSAQYF.

The chain carries TRBV4-1 and TRBJ1-3, with 9 bases fitting TRBD1. CDR3 length: 16 residues. Trimming at V came to 0 bases and at J to 3 bases, leaving 3 bases not matched to a gene. CDR1 and CDR2 from the germline V gene are MGHRA and YSYEKL. The CDR3 nucleotides are TGCGCCAGCAGCCAAGAGGGGACAGGGCTTGGAAACACCATATATTTT. As protein: CASSQEGTGLGNTIYF.

Concerning this clone itself: The sample holds other DNA sequences that translate to the same CDR3. The chain combines TRBV5-1 with TRBJ1-1, with D possibly TRBD1 on 6 matching bases. This CDR3 region has 15 residues. V was pared by 4 bases and J by 2 bases, with 15 bases between. Germline CDR1 is SGHRS and CDR2 is YFSETQ. The CDR3, as DNA: TGCGCCAGCAGCCCTTTACAGGGCCCCAACACTGAAGCTTTCTTT. Protein product: CASSPLQGPNTEAFF.

CDR3 DNA sequence: TGCGCCAGCAGCCTCAGGGGAGATCAGCCCCAGCATTTT. Encoded protein: CASSLRGDQPQHF. This chain links TRBV4-1 with TRBJ1-5, with D maybe TRBD1 (6 bases). V was trimmed by 4 bases and J by 5 bases, leaving 9 bases between them. This CDR3 is 13 amino acids long. Germline CDR1 reads MGHRA; CDR2 reads YSYEKL.

As for this clone: The junction departs from germline at one end; a sequencing error may be responsible. The genes are TRBV5-5 and TRBJ1-2; TRBD1 might be the D (6 bases). Germline V gene lookup returns CDR1 SGHKS and CDR2 YYEKEE (reference sequence). The CDR3 spans 14 residues. This CDR3 is CVSSPDSGGYGYTF. The CDR3 DNA sequence: TGTGTCAGCAGCCCGGACAGCGGGGGCTATGGCTACACCTTC.

As DNA, the CDR3 is TGTGCCAGCAGCTTAGGATGGAGCTCCTATAATTCACCCCTCCACTTT. Translated: CASSLGWSSYNSPLHF. The V call is TRBV7-2, the J call TRBJ1-6; D remains ambiguous. CDR1 and CDR2 (germline): SGHTA, FQGNSA. Trimming took 1 base from V and 0 from J, leaving 7 bases between them. CDR3 length: 16 amino acids.

The chain is built from TRBV5-1 and TRBJ2-7; 7 bases are shared with TRBD1. CDR3 length equals 14 residues. After removal of 5 bases from V and 3 bases from J, the junction contained 8 bases not matched to a gene. Germline V CDR1 and CDR2: SGHRS, YFSETQ. CDR3 nucleotide sequence: TGCGCCAGCAGACCCCGGGACAGAGACTACGAGCAGTACTTC. The encoded protein is CASRPRDRDYEQYF.

This clone was observed a handful of times. Here the CDR3 reads CAWSGGAQGTDTQYF. As DNA, the CDR3 is TGTGCCTGGAGCGGGGGGGCCCAGGGGACAGATACGCAGTATTTT. The chain employs TRBV30 and TRBJ2-3, with 8 bases lining up with TRBD2. The CDR3 runs 15 residues. Losses at the gene ends were 3 bases for V and 3 bases for J; bases not matched to a gene: 8. Germline V CDR1 and CDR2: GTSNPN, SVGIG (reference sequence).

The genes are TRBV7-3 and TRBJ1-1, with 11 nucleotides matching TRBD1. CDR1 and CDR2 (germline): SGHTA, FQGTGA. The CDR3 spans 14 residues. The ends lost 7 bases at V and 6 bases at J; junction bases unmatched: 7. CDR3 nucleotides: TGTGCCAGCACCTCCGGGACAGGGGGATCTGAAGCTTTCTTT. Protein sequence: CASTSGTGGSEAFF.

V and J are TRBV25-1 and TRBJ1-1; no reliable D call. Germline V gives CDR1 MGHDK, CDR2 SYGVNS. Trimming cost V 7 bases and J 6 bases, with 9 bases left between them. The CDR3 spans 11 residues. The CDR3 sequence is CASTRGPEAFF. CDR3 nucleotides: TGTGCCAGCACCCGAGGGCCTGAAGCTTTCTTT.

This clone was detected a few times. The V call is TRBV27, the J call TRBJ1-4; no clear D gene. Germline lookup yields CDR1 MNHEY and CDR2 SMNVEV (reference sequence). Trimming took off 5 bases at V and 5 bases at J, with 9 bases between the two ends. The CDR3 totals 13 residues. The CDR3 region is CASSPSGNEKLFF. CDR3 nucleotides: TGTGCCAGCAGTCCTAGCGGGAATGAAAAACTGTTTTTT.

This clone was observed a single time. Here the CDR3 DNA reads TGTGCCAGCAGTCCGACAGGGCCCTTCACCGGGGAGCTGTTTTTT. It encodes CASSPTGPFTGELFF. V usage is TRBV6-5 and J usage is TRBJ2-2; 7 nucleotides align to TRBD1. V lost 5 bases and J lost 4; bases outside the gene matches: 7. CDR3 length equals 15 residues. Germline V lookup: CDR1 MNHEY, CDR2 SVGAGI.

The chain carries TRBV28 and TRBJ2-1; weak D call: TRBD2 (6 bases). Germline lookup yields CDR1 MDHEN and CDR2 SYDVKM. The CDR3 covers 15 residues. Trimming shortened V by 6 bases and J by 9 bases, and 21 bases separated the two germline ends. The CDR3 is CASSPVRDLSAEQFF. The CDR3 coding sequence is TGTGCCAGCAGCCCGGTGCGGGACCTAAGTGCTGAGCAGTTCTTC.

This chain joins TRBV7-3 and TRBJ2-5; D remains unclear. This CDR3 contains 15 residues. Germline V lookup: CDR1 SGHTA, CDR2 FQGTGA. Trimming shortened V by 5 bases and J by 1 base, and 14 bases separated the two germline ends. DNA for the CDR3: TGTGCCAGCAGCCCCTCCACCGCAGTCCAAGAGACCCAGTACTTC. Its translation is CASSPSTAVQETQYF.

This sequence joins TRBV19 and TRBJ1-1, with unresolved D. Looked up from germline, CDR1 is LNHDA and CDR2 is SQIVND (reference sequence). The length of the CDR3 is 13 residues. V was cut by 7 bases and J by 3 bases, with 12 bases left in between. CDR3: CASTRIRDTEAFF. As DNA, the CDR3 is TGTGCCAGTACCCGGATTCGGGACACTGAAGCTTTCTTT.

This clone showed up just once. The chain joins TRBV6-2 or TRBV6-3 to TRBJ1-6; unclear D gene. The CDR3 totals 15 residues. In germline, CDR1 is MNHEY, CDR2 SVGEGT. Trimming stripped 5 bases from V and 5 bases from J, with 13 bases between. CDR3 in amino acids: CASSPRGEDNSPLHF. Written as DNA, the CDR3 is TGTGCCAGCAGTCCCCGGGGAGAGGATAATTCACCCCTCCACTTT.

Comments on this clone: This sample includes further DNA sequences coding for the same CDR3. CDR3 sequence reads: CASRTGEAEAFF. The CDR3 DNA follows: TGTGCCAGCAGAACGGGGGAAGCTGAAGCTTTCTTT. The chain employs TRBV27 and TRBJ1-1, with D maybe TRBD1 (5 bases). V lost 6 bases and J lost 6, with 11 bases in between. CDR1 is MNHEY and CDR2 is SMNVEV in the germline V gene (reference sequence). The CDR3 loop spans 12 amino acids.

The chain recombines TRBV6-1 with TRBJ2-7, with TRBD2 identical over 11 bases. In germline, CDR1 is MNHNS, CDR2 SASEGT. Germline trimming cut 3 bases from V and 7 bases from J; bases unmatched to any gene: 5. The CDR3 totals 14 residues. CDR3 bases: TGTGCCAGCAGTGATGGTAGCGGGGGGGAAGAGCAGTACGTC. This encodes CASSDGSGGEEQYV.

The table lists this clone with a few counts. This rearrangement joins TRBV3-1 (or the pseudogene TRBV3-2) to TRBJ1-4; TRBD1 matches 7 bases. The germline CDR1 and CDR2 sequences are LGHDT and YNNKEL (reference sequence). This CDR3 is built from 13 residues. V dropped 4 bases and J dropped 8; count of bases not matched to a gene: 4. This chain's CDR3 is CASSLGQTEKLFF. CDR3 in DNA: TGTGCCAGCAGCCTGGGACAGACCGAAAAACTGTTTTTT.

The chain combines TRBV3-1 (or the pseudogene TRBV3-2) with TRBJ1-1; D gene uncertain. V shed 0 bases and J shed 4 bases, with 9 bases lying between them. Looked up from germline, CDR1 is LGHDT and CDR2 is YNNKEL (reference sequence). This CDR3 region has 14 residues. The CDR3 DNA sequence: TGTGCCAGCAGCCAAGATTGGGGAGGCACTGAAGCTTTCTTT. Its protein product is CASSQDWGGTEAFF.

The DNA of the CDR3 is TGTGCCAGCAGCTCGTTCGGGAGAAGCTCCTACAATGAGCAGTTCTTC. Protein: CASSSFGRSSYNEQFF. The chain carries TRBV11-3 and TRBJ2-1; D possibly corresponds to TRBD2 (6 bases). CDR3 length equals 16 residues. Germline CDR1 and CDR2: SGHNT and YENEEA. Trimming left V 4 bases short and J 0 bases short, with 13 bases between.

The V gene is TRBV6-5, the J gene TRBJ1-2; D is unclear. Trimming removed 1 base at V and 1 base at J, with 10 bases between. The CDR3 length is 15 residues. The germline CDR1 and CDR2 sequences are MNHEY and SVGAGI. CDR3 sequence reads: CASSYWGRDNYGYTF. In DNA form, the CDR3 reads TGTGCCAGCAGTTACTGGGGTCGGGATAACTATGGCTACACCTTC.

The rearrangement joins TRBV11-2 to TRBJ2-3; weak D call: TRBD1 (6 bases). V was cut by 7 bases and J by 0 bases, with 11 bases left in between. Germline assignment: CDR1 SGHAT and CDR2 FQNNGV. The CDR3 sequence is 14 residues long. In DNA, the CDR3 is TGTGCCAGCATTCGGCAGGGGAGCACAGATACGCAGTATTTT. It yields the protein CASIRQGSTDTQYF. Looking up the rest from reference TRBV11-2 and TRBJ2-3 gives the full variable domain: EAGVAQSPRYKIIEKRQSVAFWCNPISGHATLYWYQQILGQGPKLLIQFQNNGVVDDSQLPKDRFSAERLKGVDSTLKIQPAKLEDSAVYLCASIRQGSTDTQYFGPGTRLTVL.

V usage is TRBV11-1 and J usage is TRBJ2-5; 7 bases fit TRBD1. In germline, CDR1 is SGHAT, CDR2 FQDESV (reference sequence). V lost 4 bases, J lost 7 bases, and 9 bases stayed unmatched. The CDR3 length is 14 residues. The CDR3: CASSSRQGVATQYF. The DNA of the CDR3 is TGTGCCAGCAGCTCTAGACAGGGAGTTGCGACCCAGTACTTC. Together with reference TRBV11-1 and TRBJ2-5, the CDR3 gives the full variable domain: EAEVAQSPRYKITEKSQAVAFWCDPISGHATLYWYRQILGQGPELLVQFQDESVVDDSQLPKDRFSAERLKGVDSTLKIQPAELGDSAMYLCASSSRQGVATQYFGPGTRLLVL.

The chain joins TRBV2 to TRBJ1-4, with unresolved D. CDR3 length: 15 residues. CDR1 SNHLY and CDR2 FYNNEI come from the germline V gene. V was clipped by 7 bases and J by 0 bases, with 12 bases between them. The CDR3 reads CASIRDTATNEKLFF. Here the CDR3 DNA reads TGTGCCAGCATTAGAGACACTGCAACTAATGAAAAACTGTTTTTT.

The chain uses TRBV2 and TRBJ2-3, with no clear D. Germline values: CDR1 SNHLY, CDR2 FYNNEI. The CDR3 extends over 11 amino acids. Trimming took 10 bases from V and 3 from J, leaving 8 bases between them. The CDR3 region is CATKETDTQYF. CDR3 DNA sequence: TGTGCCACCAAGGAGACAGATACGCAGTATTTT.